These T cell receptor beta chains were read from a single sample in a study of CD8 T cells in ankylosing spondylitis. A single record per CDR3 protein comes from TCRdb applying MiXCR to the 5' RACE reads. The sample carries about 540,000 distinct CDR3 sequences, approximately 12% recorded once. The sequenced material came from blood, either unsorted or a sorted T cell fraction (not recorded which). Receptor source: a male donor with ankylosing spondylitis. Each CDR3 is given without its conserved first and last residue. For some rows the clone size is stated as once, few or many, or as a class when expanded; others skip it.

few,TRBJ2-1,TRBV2,ASSESTSSYNEQF
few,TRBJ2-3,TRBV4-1,ASSQELGEGFTDTQY
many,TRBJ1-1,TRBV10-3,AISESISLLGAF
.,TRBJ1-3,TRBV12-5,ASGLESSGNTIY
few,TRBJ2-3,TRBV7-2,ASSLGLAGQADTQY
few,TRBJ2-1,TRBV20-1,SARDAAGVTYNEQF
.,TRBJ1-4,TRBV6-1,ASSDRRRGTGDEKLF
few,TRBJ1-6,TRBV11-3,ASSFGPYNSPLH
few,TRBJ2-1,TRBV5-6,ASSLGRGVGYNEQF
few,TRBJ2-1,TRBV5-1,ASSQFGGFAGGSYNEQF
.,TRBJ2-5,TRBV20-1,SARRTRGQGFYQETQY
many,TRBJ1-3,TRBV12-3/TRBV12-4,ASSLEGFSGNTIY
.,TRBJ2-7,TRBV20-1,SAFPRDKTYEQY
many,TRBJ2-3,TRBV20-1,SAARLADQGDTQY
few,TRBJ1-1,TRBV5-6,ASSLQLATEAF
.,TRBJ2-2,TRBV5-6,ASSARWWNTGELF
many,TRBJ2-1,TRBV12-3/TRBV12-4,ASSGSAEQF
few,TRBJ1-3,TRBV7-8,ASSLGWGAGNTIY
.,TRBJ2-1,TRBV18,ASSPPEGVYNEQF
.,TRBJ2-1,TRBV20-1,SARRVARPEQF
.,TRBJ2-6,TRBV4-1,ASSLQAESGANVLT
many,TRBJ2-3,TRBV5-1,ASSLRLAADTQY
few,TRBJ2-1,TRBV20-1,SASRASGRVGSYNEQF
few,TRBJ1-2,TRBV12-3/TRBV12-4,ASSPLGGNDGYT
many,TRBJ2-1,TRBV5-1,ASSRTGFGNEQF
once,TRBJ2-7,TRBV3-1,ASSSLRSFYEQY
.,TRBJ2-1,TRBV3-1,ASTQGGLAGGNEQF
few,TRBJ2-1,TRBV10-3,AISDLAGSEQF
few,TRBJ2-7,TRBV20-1,SATPTASYEQY
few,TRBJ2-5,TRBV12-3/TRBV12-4,ASSFKGSGETQY
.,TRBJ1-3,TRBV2,ASSVGGWWDTIY
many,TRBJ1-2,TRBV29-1,SVQGGPGGGYGYT
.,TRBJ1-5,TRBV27,ASSLRRDQPQH
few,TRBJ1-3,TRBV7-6,ASSLEGSQHTIY
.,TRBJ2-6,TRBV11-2,ASSKTTNWQLSGTNVLT
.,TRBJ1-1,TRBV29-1,SVEGRAGEAF
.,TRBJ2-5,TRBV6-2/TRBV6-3,ASIPEGRETQY
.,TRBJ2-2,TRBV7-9,ASSRTGGTGELF
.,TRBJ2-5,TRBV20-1,SARGGGRQETQY
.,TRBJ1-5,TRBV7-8,ASSWGTRGGSNQPQH
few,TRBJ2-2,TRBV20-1,CARGPRQATMSGELF
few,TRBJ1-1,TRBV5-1,ASSLSTGLMNTEAF
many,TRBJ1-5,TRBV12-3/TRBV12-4,ASSFGGSRGNQPQH
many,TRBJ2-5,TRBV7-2,ASSLARAQETQY
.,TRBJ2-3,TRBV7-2,ASSLGRGARTQY
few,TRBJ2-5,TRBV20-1,SARTSGLQETQY
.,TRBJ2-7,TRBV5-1,ASSPSGITYEQY
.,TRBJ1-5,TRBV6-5,ASSYSPGGSNQPQH